This T cell receptor beta chain was identified during a study of T cell changes during pregnancy in multiple sclerosis. Repertoires were generated with immunoSEQ multiplex PCR, while TCRdb's copy carries only in-frame clones and drops some. Seen here are some 100,000 clones, 80% to 95% observed once, and the top ten hold more than 1.5%. CDR1 and CDR2 (germline): MGHRA, YSYEKL. The CDR3 sequence is 16 residues long. Trimming removed 4 bases at V and 3 bases at J, with 16 bases between. This material consisted of peripheral blood, taken after pregnancy. This rearrangement joins TRBV4-1 to TRBJ2-1; possible D gene TRBD2, 6 bases. This receptor was obtained from a female donor with multiple sclerosis, enrolled in a pregnancy study. CDR3 nucleotide sequence: TGCGCCAGCAGCCCAATGGGCGGGAATCTCTACAATGAGCAGTTCTTC. Translating it yields CASSPMGGNLYNEQFF.